These 24 T cell receptor beta chains came from one sample sequenced in a study of T cell responses to AZD1222 COVID-19 vaccine. TCRdb keeps only in-frame clones here, not all; method: immunoSEQ multiplex PCR. This table has roughly 150,000 clones, almost 90% appearing once. Sequenced material: peripheral blood, taken on day 0 of AZD1222 vaccination. The receptor set was obtained from an adult in good health.

The chain's CDR3 is CASRQSTGASYEQYF. CDR3 coding DNA: TGTGCCAGCAGACAATCCACAGGGGCCAGCTACGAGCAGTACTTC. The chain uses TRBV7-2 and TRBJ2-7, with 7 bases lining up with TRBD1. Germline CDR1 and CDR2: SGHTA and FQGNSA. With 6 bases clipped from V and 3 bases from J, the junction kept 11 bases outside the gene matches. The CDR3 runs 15 residues.

This clone turned up a few times. The gene calls are TRBV5-1 and TRBJ1-1; no definite D call. Trimming took 0 bases from V and 7 from J, leaving 4 bases between them. The CDR3 has 11 residues. Germline assignment: CDR1 SGHRS and CDR2 YFSETQ. The CDR3 DNA reads TGCGCCAGCAGCTTGGAACGTGAAGCTTTCTTT. This encodes CASSLEREAFF.

This chain uses TRBV27 with TRBJ1-6, with 8 bases lining up with TRBD1. Losses at the gene ends were 7 bases for V and 10 bases for J; bases not matched to a gene: 9. CDR1 and CDR2 from the germline V gene are MNHEY and SMNVEV (reference sequence). CDR3 length: 14 amino acids. The CDR3 loop is CASTRDRSKSPLHF. The CDR3 DNA is TGTGCCAGCACACGGGACAGGTCGAAATCACCCCTCCACTTT.

The rearrangement joins TRBV19 to TRBJ2-3; no firm D call. The V gene lost 3 bases and the J gene lost 2 bases, with 9 bases spanning the gap. The CDR3 consists of 14 residues. Per the germline V gene, CDR1 is LNHDA and CDR2 is SQIVND (reference sequence). CDR3 loop: CASSMSSTTDTQYF. For the CDR3, the DNA is TGTGCCAGTAGTATGAGTAGTACCACAGATACGCAGTATTTT. Using reference TRBV19 and TRBJ2-3 for the parts outside the CDR3, the full variable domain is DGGITQSPKYLFRKEGQNVTLSCEQNLNHDAMYWYRQDPGQGLRLIYYSQIVNDFQKGDIAEGYSVSREKKESFPLTVTSAQKNPTAFYLCASSMSSTTDTQYFGPGTRLTVL.

With respect to this clone: Germline and junction disagree at one end, which may indicate a read error. This rearrangement joins TRBV19 to TRBJ2-3; TRBD2 matches 14 bases. The CDR3 is 17 amino acids. Germline V gene sequence: CDR1 LNHDA, CDR2 SQIVND (reference sequence). As DNA, the CDR3 is TGTGCCAGTAGTGGCTCCGGGACTAGCGGGAGCAGAGATACGCAGTATTTT. Translated: CASSGSGTSGSRDTQYF.

The chain joins TRBV9 to TRBJ2-1; TRBD2 matches at 15 bases. The germline gives CDR1 SGDLS, CDR2 YYNGEE. V shed 0 bases and J 10 bases; nucleotides not matched to a gene: 5. This CDR3 spans 16 amino acids. The CDR3 sequence: CASSVGTSGRADEQFF. The DNA of the CDR3 is TGTGCCAGCAGCGTAGGGACTAGCGGGAGGGCCGACGAGCAGTTCTTC.

The rearrangement links TRBV3-1 (or the pseudogene TRBV3-2) to TRBJ2-2; D not resolved. From germline, CDR1 is LGHDT and CDR2 YNNKEL (reference sequence). This CDR3 has 14 amino acids. The V and J ends lost 4 bases and 8 bases respectively, with 14 bases between them. CDR3 coding DNA: TGTGCCAGCAGCCCACAAGGCGCGACTGGGGAGCTGTTTTTT. It encodes CASSPQGATGELFF.

This chain uses TRBV11-2 with TRBJ2-7; D gene ambiguous. The CDR3 sequence is 13 residues long. Trimming shortened V by 5 bases and J by 1 base, and 9 bases separated the two germline ends. In germline, CDR1 is SGHAT, CDR2 FQNNGV. CDR3 loop: CASSPPASYEQYF. The CDR3, as DNA: TGTGCCAGCAGCCCTCCAGCGTCCTACGAGCAGTACTTC.

The chain uses TRBV28 and TRBJ1-5; TRBD1 aligns across 9 bases. The CDR3 length is 14 residues. Unmatched junction bases numbered 5, after V lost 5 bases and J lost 6 bases. Germline V CDR1 and CDR2: MDHEN, SYDVKM. CDR3 region: CASSRQGGGQPQHF. In DNA form, the CDR3 reads TGTGCCAGCAGTCGACAGGGGGGAGGTCAGCCCCAGCATTTT.

The chain uses TRBV6-2 or TRBV6-3 and TRBJ1-5; possibly TRBD1 for D (5 bases). The CDR3 totals 15 residues. Per germline, CDR1 MNHEY and CDR2 SVGEGT. The V gene lost 5 bases and the J gene lost 3 bases, with 14 bases spanning the gap. The CDR3 loop reads CASSQHQGYNQPQHF. The CDR3 DNA reads TGTGCCAGCAGTCAACACCAGGGCTACAATCAGCCCCAGCATTTT.

The V gene is TRBV6-2 or TRBV6-3, the J gene TRBJ1-1, with 7 bases identical to TRBD1. V shed 5 bases and J 6 bases; nucleotides not matched to a gene: 6. The CDR3 length is 13 residues. Germline CDR1 reads MNHEY; CDR2 reads SVGEGT. The CDR3 loop is CASSVDRAAEAFF. The CDR3 DNA is TGTGCCAGCAGTGTCGACAGGGCTGCTGAAGCTTTCTTT.

The chain is built from TRBV6-1 and TRBJ2-7; 7 bases are shared with TRBD2. V gave up 0 bases and J gave up 6 bases; unmatched junction bases: 8. This CDR3 is built from 15 residues. Germline CDR1 reads MNHNS; CDR2 reads SASEGT. The CDR3 region has the DNA TGTGCCAGCAGTGAAGCGCTTGGCGGGAGTTTCGAGCAGTACTTC. Amino acid sequence: CASSEALGGSFEQYF.

The chain is built from TRBV7-9 and TRBJ1-2; D is undetermined. Trimming stripped 5 bases from V and 3 bases from J, with 13 bases between. Germline V CDR1 and CDR2: SEHNR, FQNEAQ (reference sequence). CDR3 length: 14 residues. Here the CDR3 reads CASSHLRRDYGYTF. As DNA, the CDR3 is TGTGCCAGCAGCCACCTCCGGAGGGACTATGGCTACACCTTC.

This clone was counted only a few times. The chain carries TRBV18 and TRBJ2-3, with TRBD1 matching 12 bases. The CDR3 loop spans 18 amino acids. Per the germline V gene, CDR1 is KGHSH and CDR2 is LQKENI. V lost 0 bases to trimming and J lost 1 base; unmatched junction nucleotides: 5. Here the CDR3 reads CASSPPGQGASGTDTQYF. The CDR3 nucleotides read TGTGCCAGCTCACCACCGGGACAGGGGGCTTCTGGCACAGATACGCAGTATTTT. Full variable domain (rest looked up from reference TRBV18 and TRBJ2-3): NAGVMQNPRHLVRRRGQEARLRCSPMKGHSHVYWYRQLPEEGLKFMVYLQKENIIDESGMPKERFSAEFPKEGPSILRIQQVVRGDSAAYFCASSPPGQGASGTDTQYFGPGTRLTVL.

The chain carries TRBV4-1 and TRBJ1-3, with TRBD1 identical over 9 bases. The CDR3 spans 15 residues. Germline values: CDR1 MGHRA, CDR2 YSYEKL. The V gene end was trimmed by 1 base and the J gene end by 3 bases; junction bases not matched to a gene: 1. CDR3 in DNA: TGCGCCAGCAGCCAAGGACAGGGGGTTGGAAACACCATATATTTT. Protein product: CASSQGQGVGNTIYF.

The rearrangement links TRBV7-2 to TRBJ1-5; D gene ambiguous. The germline CDR1 and CDR2 sequences are SGHTA and FQGNSA. This CDR3 region has 16 residues. The ends were cut back, 3 bases at V and 3 bases at J, with 15 bases in the middle. The CDR3 DNA follows: TGTGCCAGCAGCTTTTTCCCGGACGGCAACAATCAGCCCCAGCATTTT. Translated, it gives CASSFFPDGNNQPQHF.

The chain is built from TRBV28 and TRBJ2-7; tentative D call: TRBD1 (5 bases). CDR3 length: 13 amino acids. With 5 bases removed from V and 2 bases from J, the gap between germline ends came to 10 bases. Germline loops: CDR1 MDHEN, CDR2 SYDVKM. The DNA of the CDR3 is TGTGCCAGCAGTCCCCAGGGAACCTACGAGCAGTACTTC. Translating it yields CASSPQGTYEQYF.

The rearrangement uses TRBV9 and TRBJ2-3; 10 positions agree with TRBD1. The CDR3 covers 17 residues. The ends lost 3 bases at V and 4 bases at J; junction bases unmatched: 11. Germline lookup yields CDR1 SGDLS and CDR2 YYNGEE. The CDR3 protein is CASSAGPGDRGPDTQYF. CDR3 bases: TGTGCCAGCAGCGCCGGCCCGGGGGACAGGGGTCCAGATACGCAGTATTTT.

For this clone: One end of the junction varies from germline; a read error may be responsible. The chain joins TRBV7-9 to TRBJ1-2; D is uncertain. In germline, CDR1 is SEHNR, CDR2 FQNEAQ (reference sequence). This CDR3 spans 10 amino acids. CDR3 residues: CASGLEGYTF. In DNA form, the CDR3 reads TGTGCCAGCGGCTTGGAGGGCTACACCTTC.

The rearrangement joins TRBV30 to TRBJ1-3; the D is unclear. The CDR3 totals 12 residues. CDR1 is GTSNPN and CDR2 is SVGIG in the germline V gene (reference sequence). Trimming removed 0 bases from V and 4 bases from J, with 4 bases in between. CDR3 amino acids: CAWSVPGNTIYF. In DNA form, the CDR3 reads TGTGCCTGGAGTGTACCCGGAAACACCATATATTTT.

This sequence joins TRBV9 and TRBJ1-5, with D possibly matching TRBD1 (5 bases). The germline gives CDR1 SGDLS, CDR2 YYNGEE. The CDR3 covers 16 residues. V was shortened by 7 bases and J by 4 bases, with 21 bases between the two germline ends. CDR3: CASARGTEGWNQPQHF. CDR3 DNA sequence: TGTGCCAGCGCCCGCGGGACGGAGGGGTGGAATCAGCCCCAGCATTTT.

With regard to this clone: Other DNA sequences in the sample encode the same CDR3. The V gene is TRBV27, the J gene TRBJ1-2; 7 bases match TRBD1. J gave up 3 bases and V 4 bases, and 5 bases lay outside the gene matches. Germline-derived CDR1 and CDR2 are MNHEY and SMNVEV (reference sequence). The CDR3 is made up of 14 amino acids. CDR3 DNA sequence: TGTGCCAGCAGTTCCCGACAGGGTCACTATGGCTACACCTTC. Residues: CASSSRQGHYGYTF.

The V gene is TRBV5-1, the J gene TRBJ2-7; 8 nucleotides agree with TRBD2. CDR1 and CDR2 from the germline V gene are SGHRS and YFSETQ. The CDR3 spans 14 residues. The junction had 6 bases not matched to a gene; V was cut back by 1 base and J by 6 bases. The chain's CDR3 is CASSLTGGGSEQYF. CDR3 coding DNA: TGCGCCAGCAGCTTGACGGGAGGGGGGTCCGAGCAGTACTTC.

V usage is TRBV6-2 or TRBV6-3 and J usage is TRBJ2-1, with 12 bases fitting TRBD2. The V and J ends lost 6 bases and 9 bases, in that order; junction bases with no gene match: 9. There are 15 residues in the CDR3. The germline V gene has CDR1 MNHEY and CDR2 SVGEGT. CDR3 loop: CASSPLAGGSFEQFF. The CDR3 bases are TGTGCCAGCAGCCCCCTAGCGGGAGGGAGCTTTGAGCAGTTCTTC.